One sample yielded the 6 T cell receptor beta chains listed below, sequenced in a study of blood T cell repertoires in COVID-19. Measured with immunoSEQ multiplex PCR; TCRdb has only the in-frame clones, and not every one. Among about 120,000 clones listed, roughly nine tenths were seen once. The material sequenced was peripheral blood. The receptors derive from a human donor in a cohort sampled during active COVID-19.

CDR3 DNA sequence: TGTGCCAGCAGCTTATTGGGATGGGGCAACACTGAAGCTTTCTTT. Amino acids: CASSLLGWGNTEAFF. The genes are TRBV5-6 and TRBJ1-1, with D perhaps TRBD1 (5 bases). The V and J ends lost 2 bases and 2 bases respectively, with 13 bases between them. Germline V gene lookup returns CDR1 SGHDT and CDR2 YYEEEE. CDR3 length: 15 residues.

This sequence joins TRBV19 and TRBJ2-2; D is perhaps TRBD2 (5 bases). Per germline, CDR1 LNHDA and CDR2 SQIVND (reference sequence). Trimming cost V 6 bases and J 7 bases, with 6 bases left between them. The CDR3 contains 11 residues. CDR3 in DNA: TGTGCCAGTAGCGGGGTCGGGGAGCTGTTTTTT. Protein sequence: CASSGVGELFF.

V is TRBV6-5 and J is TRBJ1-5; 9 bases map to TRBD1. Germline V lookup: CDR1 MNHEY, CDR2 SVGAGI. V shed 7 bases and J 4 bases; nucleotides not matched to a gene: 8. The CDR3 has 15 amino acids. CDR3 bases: TGTGCCAGCATCTGGGACAGGGTGGGGAATCAGCCCCAGCATTTT. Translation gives CASIWDRVGNQPQHF.

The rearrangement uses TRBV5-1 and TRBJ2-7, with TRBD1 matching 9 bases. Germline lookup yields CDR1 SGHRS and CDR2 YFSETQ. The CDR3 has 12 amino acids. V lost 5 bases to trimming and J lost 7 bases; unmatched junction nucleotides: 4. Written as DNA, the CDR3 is TGCGCCAGCAGAAGGGACAGGGAAGAGCAGTACTTC. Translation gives CASRRDREEQYF.

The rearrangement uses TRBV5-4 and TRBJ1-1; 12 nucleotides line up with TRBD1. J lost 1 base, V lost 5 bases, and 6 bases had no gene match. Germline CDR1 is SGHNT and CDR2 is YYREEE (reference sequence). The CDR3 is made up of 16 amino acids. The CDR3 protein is CASSWGQGAGNTEAFF. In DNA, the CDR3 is TGTGCCAGCAGTTGGGGACAGGGGGCAGGGAACACTGAAGCTTTCTTT.

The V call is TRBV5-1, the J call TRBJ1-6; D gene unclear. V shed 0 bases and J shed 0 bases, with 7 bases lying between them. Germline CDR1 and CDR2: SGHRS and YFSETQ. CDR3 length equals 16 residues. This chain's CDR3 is CASSLGGNSYNSPLHF. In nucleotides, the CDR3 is TGCGCCAGCAGCTTGGGCGGCAACTCCTATAATTCACCCCTCCACTTT.